These T cell receptor beta chains were read from a single sample in a study of long-term antiretroviral therapy in people with HIV. Using immunoSEQ multiplex PCR, the repertoire was profiled, and TCRdb retains in-frame clones only, with some absent. The sample has approximately 20,000 clones; around four fifths are singletons. This sample comprised unsorted PBMCs, obtained roughly 4 years after starting antiretroviral therapy. These receptors originate from a young man with HIV. Both conserved end residues are part of each CDR3. D genes are given only for firm matches. Only some rows state a clone size, as once, few, many or a class for expanded clones.

.,TRBD2,18,TRBV7-2,TRBJ2-5,TGTGCCAGCAGCGGCTTTAGGACTAGCGGGGGGGCTGAAGAGACCCAGTACTTC,CASSGFRTSGGAEETQYF
.,.,16,TRBV28,TRBJ1-1,TGTGCCAGCAGTTCGTTATTTACAGGGTCTAACACTGAAGCTTTCTTT,CASSSLFTGSNTEAFF
.,TRBD1,21,TRBV4-1,TRBJ1-3,TGCGCCAGCAGCCAAGATCCGACAGGGCAGAGGGTCGATCGCTCTGGAAACACCATATATTTT,CASSQDPTGQRVDRSGNTIYF
.,.,16,TRBV28,TRBJ2-3,TGTGCCAGCAGTTGGGGTGGGGGGATCGGTACAGATACGCAGTATTTT,CASSWGGGIGTDTQYF
once,.,14,TRBV5-6,TRBJ2-1,TGTGCCAGCAGCCCAGACGGATCCTACAATGAGCAGTTCTTC,CASSPDGSYNEQFF
.,TRBD1,18,TRBV12-5,TRBJ2-2,TGTGCTAGTGGTTTGTTTCCCCGAGGGACAGGGATTCCCGGGGAGCTGTTTTTT,CASGLFPRGTGIPGELFF
.,TRBD2,19,TRBV5-1,TRBJ2-3,TGCGCCAGCAGCCCACCGGGACTAGCGGGGGGGCCTGGCACAGATACGCAGTATTTT,CASSPPGLAGGPGTDTQYF
.,.,14,TRBV7-7,TRBJ2-2,TGTGCTAGCAGCTTAGCGCCCAACACCGGGGAGCTGTTTTTT,CASSLAPNTGELFF
.,.,13,TRBV7-6,TRBJ2-3,TGTGCCAGCAGCTTAGGGCTGGGAGATACGCAGTATTTT,CASSLGLGDTQYF
.,TRBD2,16,TRBV27,TRBJ2-5,TGTGCCAGCAGTTCGTGGGGCGGGGGACCTCAAGAGACCCAGTACTTC,CASSSWGGGPQETQYF
.,.,12,TRBV10-3,TRBJ2-3,TGTGCCACCAGGGAAGTCCCAGATACGCAGTATTTT,CATREVPDTQYF
.,.,13,TRBV6-5,TRBJ1-5,TGTGCCAGCAGCTACGACAGGAAGGAGCCCCAGCATTTT,CASSYDRKEPQHF
once,.,12,TRBV5-1,TRBJ1-1,TGCGCCAGCCGGGACCCAGGGACTGAAGCTTTCTTT,CASRDPGTEAFF
.,.,16,TRBV11-2,TRBJ2-3,TGTGCCAGCAGCCGTTTGGGGGCTATGGGGGGCGATACGCAGTATTTT,CASSRLGAMGGDTQYF
.,.,10,TRBV6-1,TRBJ1-2,TGTGCCAGCGAGCCTTATGGCTACACCTTC,CASEPYGYTF
.,.,14,TRBV7-2,TRBJ1-1,TGTGCCAGCAGCTCCCGCAGGGGAGGCACTGAAGCTTTCTTT,CASSSRRGGTEAFF
.,.,15,TRBV10-3,TRBJ1-3,TGTGCCATCAGTGAACCGGAGCTTAGAGGAAACACCATATATTTT,CAISEPELRGNTIYF
once,.,13,TRBV9,TRBJ1-1,TGTGCCAGCAGCGTAGCTCAATCGGGGGAAGCTTTCTTT,CASSVAQSGEAFF
.,.,12,TRBV6-1,TRBJ2-3,TGTGCCAGCAGCCCTTCCCGGGATACGCAGTATTTT,CASSPSRDTQYF
.,.,16,TRBV5-6,TRBJ1-2,TGTGCCAGCAGCTTGTCAGAGGATTGGGCCCATTATGGCTACACCTTC,CASSLSEDWAHYGYTF
.,.,12,TRBV6-6,TRBJ1-4,TGTGCCAGCAGTTGGGTAAATGAAAAACTGTTTTTT,CASSWVNEKLFF
.,.,14,TRBV5-4,TRBJ1-6,TGTGCCAGCAGACGGGACGTCGGTAATTCACCCCTCCACTTT,CASRRDVGNSPLHF
.,TRBD1,16,TRBV5-1,TRBJ1-1,TGCGCCAGCAGCTTGGTGGGACAGTCTCCGAACACTGAAGCTTTCTTT,CASSLVGQSPNTEAFF
once,.,15,TRBV28,TRBJ2-3,TGTGCCAGCAGTTCTGGGGCGGATAACACAGATACGCAGTATTTT,CASSSGADNTDTQYF
once,.,12,TRBV7-2,TRBJ1-6,TGTGCCAGCAGCTTAAGCAATTCACCCCTCCACTTT,CASSLSNSPLHF
.,TRBD1,16,TRBV6-6,TRBJ1-2,TGTGCCAGCAGTTACGCCAGCCGGGACAGGGGTATTGGCTACACCTTC,CASSYASRDRGIGYTF
.,TRBD1,13,TRBV6-5,TRBJ1-1,TGTGCCAGCAGGACAGGGCGGGCTACTGAAGCTTTCTTT,CASRTGRATEAFF
.,.,16,TRBV28,TRBJ2-6,TGTGCCAGCACTGGGGGCACCGTCTCTGGGGCCAACGTCCTGACTTTC,CASTGGTVSGANVLTF
.,.,16,TRBV7-2,TRBJ1-6,TGTGCCAGCAGCTTAGGCGTATTTGGGAAATCTTCACCCCTCCACTTT,CASSLGVFGKSSPLHF
.,.,13,TRBV14,TRBJ2-1,TGTGCCAGCAGCCAACAGGCCCTAAATGAGCAGTTCTTC,CASSQQALNEQFF
once,.,14,TRBV14,TRBJ1-1,TGTGCCAGCAGCCCGACAGGTTGGGACACTGAAGCTTTCTTT,CASSPTGWDTEAFF
.,.,13,TRBV6-1,TRBJ1-5,TGTGCCAGCAGGTGGGATAGCAATCAGCCCCAGCATTTT,CASRWDSNQPQHF
.,TRBD1,13,TRBV2,TRBJ2-7,TGTGCCAGTAAACTGACAGGGGGTGGGGAGCAGTACTTC,CASKLTGGGEQYF
.,.,14,TRBV28,TRBJ1-5,TGTGCCAGCAGATCCGGAGGGAATAATCAGCCCCAGCATTTT,CASRSGGNNQPQHF
.,.,17,TRBV4-1,TRBJ1-1,TGCGCCAGCAGCCTAAGGATCCACGTGGGGGGGGACACTGAAGCTTTCTTT,CASSLRIHVGGDTEAFF
.,TRBD1,12,TRBV19,TRBJ1-2,TGTGCCACCCGGGACAGATCGTATGGCTACACCTTC,CATRDRSYGYTF
.,TRBD1,15,TRBV28,TRBJ2-6,TGTGCCAGCAGTTACAGGGGCGCAGGGGCCAACGTCCTGACTTTC,CASSYRGAGANVLTF
.,.,11,TRBV10-3,TRBJ2-1,TGTGCCATCAGAGCCGACAATGAGCAGTTCTTC,CAIRADNEQFF
.,TRBD1,18,TRBV7-9,TRBJ2-2,TGTGCCAGCAGCACCCGGCTCGGACAGGCGACCTGGGCCGGGGAGCTGTTTTTT,CASSTRLGQATWAGELFF
.,.,14,TRBV6-5,TRBJ1-4,TGTGCCAGCAGACCACAGGGATCCCTTGAAAAACTGTTTTTT,CASRPQGSLEKLFF
.,.,11,TRBV5-1,TRBJ2-3,TGCGCCAGCCTCGGGACAGATACGCAGTATTTT,CASLGTDTQYF
.,.,15,TRBV5-1,TRBJ1-2,TGCGCCAGCAGCTTGGTGCAGAGCGCTAACTATGGCTACACCTTC,CASSLVQSANYGYTF
.,.,15,TRBV25-1,TRBJ2-7,TGTGCCAGCAGTGAGCCAGGGGACAACTCCTACGAGCAGTACTTC,CASSEPGDNSYEQYF
.,.,13,TRBV19,TRBJ1-2,TGTGCCAGTAGCAGCACAGGAAACTATGGCTACACCTTC,CASSSTGNYGYTF
.,.,12,TRBV30,TRBJ1-3,TGTGCCTGTAGGACGGATGGAAACACCATATATTTT,CACRTDGNTIYF
.,TRBD1,14,TRBV5-1,TRBJ1-1,TGCGCCAGCAGGGGGACGGACAGGGGAGCTGAAGCTTTCTTT,CASRGTDRGAEAFF
.,.,20,TRBV4-1,TRBJ1-2,TGCGCCAGCAGCCCCCCTCCGGGTGGGGGAACAGGGTCCGTCCGCTATGGCTACACCTTC,CASSPPPGGGTGSVRYGYTF
.,.,17,TRBV19,TRBJ1-5,TGTGCCAGTAGTATAAGCGGAGGGCGGTGGGGCAATCAGCCCCAGCATTTT,CASSISGGRWGNQPQHF
.,.,14,TRBV9,TRBJ2-3,TGTGCCAGCAGCGTAGCGGCCAACACAGATACGCAGTATTTT,CASSVAANTDTQYF
.,.,11,TRBV25-1,TRBJ2-3,TGTGCCAGCAGTGTGCGTGAGACGCAGTATTTT,CASSVRETQYF
.,TRBD1,14,TRBV5-1,TRBJ1-6,TGCGCCAGCAGCCAAGGACAGGGGTATTCACCCCTCCACTTT,CASSQGQGYSPLHF
.,TRBD1,14,TRBV5-1,TRBJ2-7,TGCGCCAGCAGCTTGGGACAGGGTGGCGACGAGCAGTACTTC,CASSLGQGGDEQYF
.,.,12,TRBV19,TRBJ1-5,TGTGCCAGTTTAGGGGGTGATCAGCCCCAGCATTTT,CASLGGDQPQHF